This T cell receptor beta chain was recorded in a study of control samples from healthy donors and cancer patients. The table came from immunoSEQ multiplex PCR; TCRdb's copy has only in-frame clones and leaves some out. The table includes roughly 130,000 clones, approximately 94% detected once. Germline CDR1 reads SGHRS; CDR2 reads YFSETQ. This CDR3 has 15 residues. With 1 base clipped from V and 1 base from J, the junction kept 5 bases outside the gene matches. This chain connects TRBV5-1 to TRBJ2-7, with 7 bases lining up with TRBD1. The sample was blood. This TCR was sampled from a man aged 25 to 40 in good health. The CDR3 loop reads CASSLSGTASYEQYF. The CDR3 coding sequence is TGCGCCAGCAGCTTGTCCGGGACAGCTTCCTACGAGCAGTACTTC. Combining the CDR3 with reference TRBV5-1 and TRBJ2-7 gives the whole variable domain KAGVTQTPRYLIKTRGQQVTLSCSPISGHRSVSWYQQTPGQGLQFLFEYFSETQRNKGNFPGRFSGRQFSNSRSEMNVSTLELGDSALYLCASSLSGTASYEQYFGPGTRLTVT.